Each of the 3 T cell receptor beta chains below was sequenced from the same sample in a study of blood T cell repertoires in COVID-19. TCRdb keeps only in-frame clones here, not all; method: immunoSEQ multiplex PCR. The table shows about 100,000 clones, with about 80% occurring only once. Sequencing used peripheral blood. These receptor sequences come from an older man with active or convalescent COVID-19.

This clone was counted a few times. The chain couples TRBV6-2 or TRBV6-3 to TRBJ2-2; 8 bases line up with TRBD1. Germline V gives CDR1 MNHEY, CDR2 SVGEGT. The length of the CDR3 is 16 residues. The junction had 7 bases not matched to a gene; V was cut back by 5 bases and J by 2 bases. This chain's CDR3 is CASSRTGSGNTGELFF. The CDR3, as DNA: TGTGCCAGCAGTCGGACAGGGTCGGGTAACACCGGGGAGCTGTTTTTT.

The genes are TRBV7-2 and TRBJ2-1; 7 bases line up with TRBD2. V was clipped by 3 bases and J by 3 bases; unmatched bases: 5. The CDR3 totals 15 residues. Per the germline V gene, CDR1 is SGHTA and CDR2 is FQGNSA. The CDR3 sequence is CASSFGGGVYNEQFF. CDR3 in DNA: TGTGCCAGCAGCTTTGGCGGGGGAGTCTACAATGAGCAGTTCTTC.

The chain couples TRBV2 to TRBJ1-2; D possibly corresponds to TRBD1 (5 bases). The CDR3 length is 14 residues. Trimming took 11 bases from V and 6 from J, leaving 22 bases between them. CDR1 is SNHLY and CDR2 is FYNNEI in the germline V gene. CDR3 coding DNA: TGTGCCCCAACCTGGGACTTCAGCCCCGATGGCTACACCTTC. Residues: CAPTWDFSPDGYTF.